The entry below gives a single TCR beta chain sequence along with its context. Sequencing was performed with immunoSEQ multiplex PCR; in TCRdb, only in-frame clones are kept and a portion is missing. This sample yields 150,000 to 170,000 clones, of which 86% are seen a single time; 5.5% belongs to the top ten. The entry originates in a study of T cell responses to AZD1222 COVID-19 vaccine. The receptor comes from an adult in good health. The sequencing here drew on peripheral blood, taken on day 0 of MenACWY control vaccination.

This chain's CDR3 is CASSQDGQTNNEQFF. CDR3 coding DNA: TGCGCCAGCAGCCAAGACGGGCAGACAAACAATGAGCAGTTCTTC. The V call is TRBV4-3, the J call TRBJ2-1, with D unclear. Germline CDR1 reads LGHNA; CDR2 reads YSLEER. The CDR3 spans 15 residues. V shed 0 bases and J shed 5 bases, with 11 bases lying between them.